Shown below are 7 T cell receptor beta chains from a single sample sequenced in a study of PD-1 blockade in classical Hodgkin lymphoma. Produced via immunoSEQ multiplex PCR; TCRdb's table is partial and in-frame only. Among some 20,000 clones, about 65% were seen once, and the ten largest hold over 15%. All the patients suffered relapse after autologous stem cell transplantation, and brentuximab vedotin exposure differed. The material was peripheral blood mononuclear cells (PBMCs), obtained at baseline. These receptors all stem from a human donor with classical Hodgkin lymphoma.

This chain uses TRBV19 with TRBJ1-2; D is unclear. Per germline, CDR1 LNHDA and CDR2 SQIVND (reference sequence). The CDR3 sequence is 14 residues long. Trimming shortened V by 3 bases and J by 4 bases, and 12 bases separated the two germline ends. CDR3 protein: CASSIVGSLYGYTF. The CDR3 DNA reads as TGTGCCAGTAGTATTGTCGGGAGTCTCTATGGCTACACCTTC.

This clone has only a few counts. The V call is TRBV7-6, the J call TRBJ2-2, with D possibly TRBD2 on 6 matching bases. Per the germline V gene, CDR1 is SGHVS and CDR2 is FNYEAQ. There are 15 residues in the CDR3. Trimming left V 4 bases short and J 5 bases short, with 14 bases between. The CDR3 reads CASSSTGTATGELFF. For the CDR3, the DNA is TGTGCCAGCAGCTCCACCGGGACTGCAACCGGGGAGCTGTTTTTT.

V usage is TRBV27 and J usage is TRBJ1-3; D is unclear. The CDR3 spans 14 residues. Trimming took off 4 bases at V and 0 bases at J, with 7 bases between the two ends. Germline V gene sequence: CDR1 MNHEY, CDR2 SMNVEV (reference sequence). The CDR3 nucleotides are TGTGCCAGCAGTTCTGGGGACTCTGGAAACACCATATATTTT. It specifies CASSSGDSGNTIYF.

This rearrangement joins TRBV2 to TRBJ2-2; D possibly corresponds to TRBD2 (6 bases). Germline CDR1 SNHLY, CDR2 FYNNEI. The CDR3 consists of 14 residues. Trimming shortened V by 3 bases and J by 5 bases, and 10 bases separated the two germline ends. In DNA, the CDR3 is TGTGCCAGCAGTGAGCGGGGTTGGACCGGGGAGCTGTTTTTT. This codes for CASSERGWTGELFF.

V is TRBV9 and J is TRBJ2-7; TRBD2 aligns across 9 bases. V lost 0 bases to trimming and J lost 3 bases; unmatched junction nucleotides: 4. Germline assignment: CDR1 SGDLS and CDR2 YYNGEE. The CDR3 is made up of 15 amino acids. The CDR3 nucleotides are TGTGCCAGCAGCGTAGTTAGCGGGAGTATCTACGAGCAGTACTTC. It is translated as CASSVVSGSIYEQYF.

The chain uses TRBV6-5 and TRBJ1-1; D is unclear. Germline CDR1 is MNHEY and CDR2 is SVGAGI. The V end was cut by 0 bases, the J end by 8 bases, with 13 bases between. The CDR3 is made up of 14 amino acids. CDR3 nucleotide sequence: TGTGCCAGCAGTTACTCGGCGGCGTCCAGGGAAGCTTTCTTT. It yields the protein CASSYSAASREAFF.

The rearrangement links TRBV6-5 to TRBJ2-1, with 7 bases identical to TRBD1. This CDR3 is built from 13 residues. With 9 bases clipped from V and 6 bases from J, the junction kept 8 bases outside the gene matches. The germline gives CDR1 MNHEY, CDR2 SVGAGI. For the CDR3, the DNA is TGTGCCAGGTCGGGACAGACGACCAATGAGCAGTTCTTC. Translation: CARSGQTTNEQFF.